Below, 5 T cell receptor beta chains from the same sample are listed, as sequenced in a study of cytomegalovirus exposure and HLA in healthy donors. Some clones are missing from TCRdb's copy, which holds only in-frame ones; the method was immunoSEQ multiplex PCR. The table has about 330,000 clones, more than 80% seen once. Sequenced material: PBMCs. The origin of the receptors is a woman aged 18-29 years in good health and CMV-seronegative.

This clone was observed a handful of times. The chain links TRBV7-6 to TRBJ2-5; D is unresolved. The CDR3 runs to 13 residues. Germline CDR1 reads SGHVS; CDR2 reads FNYEAQ. Trimming stripped 4 bases from V and 2 bases from J, with 8 bases between. The CDR3 loop reads CASSSGVQETQYF. CDR3 DNA sequence: TGTGCCAGCAGCTCCGGAGTACAAGAGACCCAGTACTTC.

This chain connects TRBV5-1 to TRBJ1-1; D ambiguous. The CDR3 contains 11 residues. The germline V and J ends were trimmed by 5 bases and 3 bases, with 5 bases remaining between them. Germline-derived CDR1 and CDR2 are SGHRS and YFSETQ. The CDR3 region is CASRIDTEAFF. CDR3 in DNA: TGCGCCAGCAGAATCGACACTGAAGCTTTCTTT.

The chain employs TRBV7-2 and TRBJ2-5, with D possibly being TRBD2 (5 bases). The CDR3 consists of 15 residues. Germline V gene lookup returns CDR1 SGHTA and CDR2 FQGNSA. The V gene lost 5 bases and the J gene lost 0 bases, with 13 bases spanning the gap. The CDR3 coding sequence is TGTGCCAGCAGCCAAGGACTCGTGTACCAAGAGACCCAGTACTTC. Translating it yields CASSQGLVYQETQYF.

The chain joins TRBV7-9 to TRBJ2-7, with 10 bases identical to TRBD2. The CDR3 covers 13 residues. V was clipped by 8 bases and J by 5 bases; unmatched bases: 6. CDR1 and CDR2 from the germline V gene are SEHNR and FQNEAQ (reference sequence). The CDR3 DNA sequence: TGTGCCAGCGTCCTAGCGGGAGATAACGAGCAGTACTTC. It yields the protein CASVLAGDNEQYF.

The rearrangement links TRBV29-1 to TRBJ2-5, with TRBD2 matching 7 bases. This CDR3 comprises 14 residues. The ends lost 3 bases at V and 4 bases at J; junction bases unmatched: 8. Per germline, CDR1 SQVTM and CDR2 ANQGSEA. The CDR3 nucleotides read TGCAGCGTTGAGTCGGGGGGTCCTCGAGAGACCCAGTACTTC. Protein sequence: CSVESGGPRETQYF.